A selection of T cell receptor beta chains follows, all from one sample in a study of Graves' ophthalmopathy and Graves' hyperthyroidism. A single record per CDR3 protein comes from TCRdb applying MiXCR to the multiplex PCR reads. Among over a million distinct CDR3 sequences listed, about 35% were seen once. The sequencing input was peripheral blood or thyroid tissue (not recorded which). These receptors all come from an adult man with Graves' hyperthyroidism. Each CDR3 is given with its conserved first and last residue. The order of the fields is D gene, J gene, clone size, V gene, CDR3 DNA, CDR3 protein. D genes are given only for firm matches. Expanded clones are given a class, and other clones once, few, many or no size at all.

d_call: -
j_call: TRBJ1-1
clone_size: many
v_call: TRBV15
cdr3_nt: TGTGCCACCAGCAGAGGGGAGGGGGTAAACACTGAAGCTTTCTTT
cdr3_aa: CATSRGEGVNTEAFF

d_call: TRBD1
j_call: TRBJ2-6
clone_size: few
v_call: TRBV27
cdr3_nt: TGTGCCAGCAGGAACAGGGGCTCTGGGGCCAACGTCCTGACTTTC
cdr3_aa: CASRNRGSGANVLTF

d_call: TRBD1
j_call: TRBJ2-7
clone_size: many
v_call: TRBV20-1
cdr3_nt: TGCAGTGCCAAAACAGGGGGAACCTACGAGCAGTACTTC
cdr3_aa: CSAKTGGTYEQYF

d_call: -
j_call: TRBJ1-6
clone_size: many
v_call: TRBV7-8
cdr3_nt: TGTGCCAGCAGCCCCACGGGGGGTACACCCCTCCACTTT
cdr3_aa: CASSPTGGTPLHF

d_call: -
j_call: TRBJ2-6
clone_size: -
v_call: TRBV29-1
cdr3_nt: TGCAGCTTTAAGGCTGGGGCCAACGTCCTGACTTTC
cdr3_aa: CSFKAGANVLTF

d_call: TRBD1
j_call: TRBJ1-5
clone_size: few
v_call: TRBV27
cdr3_nt: TGTGCCAGCAGACCAGGACAGGGCAGCAATCAGCCCCAGCATTTT
cdr3_aa: CASRPGQGSNQPQHF

d_call: -
j_call: TRBJ1-6
clone_size: many
v_call: TRBV12-3/TRBV12-4
cdr3_nt: TGTGCCAGCAGTTTTCAGGGAACGTCACCCCTCCACTTT
cdr3_aa: CASSFQGTSPLHF

d_call: -
j_call: TRBJ2-7
clone_size: -
v_call: TRBV11-1
cdr3_nt: TGTGCCAGCTCTATATGGGGAAACTCCTACGAGCAGTACTTC
cdr3_aa: CASSIWGNSYEQYF

d_call: TRBD1
j_call: TRBJ1-4
clone_size: many
v_call: TRBV12-3/TRBV12-4
cdr3_nt: TGTGCCAGCAGTGGGGGACAGGACAGAAATGAAAAACTGTTTTTT
cdr3_aa: CASSGGQDRNEKLFF

d_call: -
j_call: TRBJ1-2
clone_size: many
v_call: TRBV7-6
cdr3_nt: TGTGCCAGCAGCCCGAACTCCCTCGTAAACAGGGACTACTATGGCTACACCTTC
cdr3_aa: CASSPNSLVNRDYYGYTF

d_call: -
j_call: TRBJ1-5
clone_size: -
v_call: TRBV10-3
cdr3_nt: TGTGCCAGCAAAAGCTACAATCAGCCCCAGCATTTT
cdr3_aa: CASKSYNQPQHF

d_call: -
j_call: TRBJ1-2
clone_size: -
v_call: TRBV6-1
cdr3_nt: TGTGCCAGCGGGGAGGGGGAGCGTTATGGCTACACCTTC
cdr3_aa: CASGEGERYGYTF

d_call: TRBD1
j_call: TRBJ2-5
clone_size: -
v_call: TRBV20-1
cdr3_nt: TGCAGTGCTAGGGAGACAGGGACAGAGACCCAGTACTTC
cdr3_aa: CSARETGTETQYF

d_call: -
j_call: TRBJ1-4
clone_size: -
v_call: TRBV28
cdr3_nt: TGTGCCAGCAGTCCCCGACGGGTAAAACTGTTTTTT
cdr3_aa: CASSPRRVKLFF

d_call: -
j_call: TRBJ2-6
clone_size: many
v_call: TRBV24-1
cdr3_nt: TGTGCCACCAGTGAAAACAGGGCTGGGGCCAACGTCCTGACTTTC
cdr3_aa: CATSENRAGANVLTF

d_call: -
j_call: TRBJ2-5
clone_size: many
v_call: TRBV7-3
cdr3_nt: TGTGCCAGCACCCCGGAGACTAGCCCCAGGGGTCAAGAGACCCAGTACTTC
cdr3_aa: CASTPETSPRGQETQYF

d_call: -
j_call: TRBJ1-3
clone_size: many
v_call: TRBV10-2
cdr3_nt: TGCGCCAGCAGTGAGGGGGCAACTGGAAACACCATATATTTT
cdr3_aa: CASSEGATGNTIYF

d_call: -
j_call: TRBJ1-3
clone_size: few
v_call: TRBV7-9
cdr3_nt: TGTGCCAGCCGTCGCTCTGGAAACACCATATATTTT
cdr3_aa: CASRRSGNTIYF

d_call: -
j_call: TRBJ1-2
clone_size: -
v_call: TRBV7-2
cdr3_nt: TGTGCCAGCAGCTTTGGGGCCTTCCTTGCGGGCTACACCTTC
cdr3_aa: CASSFGAFLAGYTF

d_call: TRBD1
j_call: TRBJ1-2
clone_size: many
v_call: TRBV7-9
cdr3_nt: TGTGCCAGCAGCTCTGGGACAGGGGTTAACTATGGCTACACCTTC
cdr3_aa: CASSSGTGVNYGYTF

d_call: -
j_call: TRBJ1-5
clone_size: -
v_call: TRBV6-6
cdr3_nt: TGTGCCAGCAGTTACCCCTCGGACGGGGTAGGTCAGCCCCAGCATTTT
cdr3_aa: CASSYPSDGVGQPQHF

d_call: -
j_call: TRBJ1-6
clone_size: -
v_call: TRBV15
cdr3_nt: TGTGCCACCAGCAGAGGGGCAGGGGATAATTCACCCCTCCACTTT
cdr3_aa: CATSRGAGDNSPLHF